This is a list of T cell receptor beta chains from one sample in a study of molecular identifiers for immune sequencing clone quantification. TCRdb reanalysed the PCR reads using MiXCR and keeps one entry per CDR3 protein. The sample has roughly 100,000 distinct CDR3 sequences, 30% to 35% seen once; the top ten hold less than 10%. Sample: naive CD8+ T cells from blood, with Jurkat cell RNA spiked in. These receptor sequences come from a human donor in good health. Some libraries in this study had Jurkat cell RNA spiked in. The CDR3 runs from the conserved cysteine through the conserved F or W. The D gene is left open where the match is weak. The size entry is marked missing in some rows and otherwise reads once, few, many or a size class.

clone size,J gene,D gene,V gene,CDR3 protein,CDR3 DNA
.,TRBJ1-6,.,TRBV25-1,CASSVERLGNSPLHF,TGTGCCAGCAGTGTGGAACGACTGGGTAATTCACCCCTCCACTTT
few,TRBJ2-3,TRBD2,TRBV20-1,CSAETGSGKPTDTQYF,TGCAGTGCTGAAACGGGGAGCGGGAAACCCACAGATACGCAGTATTTT
many,TRBJ2-7,TRBD2,TRBV28,CASSLVAGTYEQYF,TGTGCCAGCAGTTTGGTAGCGGGAACCTACGAGCAGTACTTC
.,TRBJ2-3,TRBD2,TRBV4-3,CASSLGLAGDPQYF,TGCGCCAGCAGCCTGGGACTAGCGGGAGATCCGCAGTATTTT
few,TRBJ2-7,TRBD1,TRBV7-2,CASSLTGTGSSYEQYF,TGTGCCAGCAGCTTAACAGGGACAGGGAGCTCCTACGAGCAGTACTTC
.,TRBJ2-3,.,TRBV20-1,CSARSWRADTQYF,TGCAGTGCTAGGTCGTGGAGAGCAGATACGCAGTATTTT
.,TRBJ2-1,TRBD2,TRBV9,CASSVAGDSYNEQFF,TGTGCCAGCAGCGTCGCGGGGGACTCCTACAATGAGCAGTTCTTC
few,TRBJ1-2,.,TRBV29-1,CSVKAPAGRRPYGYTF,TGCAGCGTTAAAGCACCGGCAGGGCGCCGACCTTATGGCTACACCTTC
few,TRBJ2-1,.,TRBV20-1,CSARPYRGGDEQFF,TGCAGTGCTAGACCCTACAGGGGAGGCGATGAGCAGTTCTTC
many,TRBJ2-1,TRBD1,TRBV5-6,CASSSTGVDEQFF,TGTGCCAGCAGCTCGACAGGGGTAGATGAGCAGTTCTTC
few,TRBJ2-1,.,TRBV25-1,CASSEGGWTGFGNEQFF,TGTGCCAGCAGTGAGGGGGGGTGGACAGGGTTCGGCAATGAGCAGTTCTTC
.,TRBJ2-3,.,TRBV28,CASGPGPFTDTQYF,TGTGCCAGCGGCCCGGGTCCCTTCACAGATACGCAGTATTTT
few,TRBJ2-6,.,TRBV27,CASSRLYISGANVLTF,TGTGCCAGCAGCCGACTCTATATCTCTGGGGCCAACGTCCTGACTTTC
few,TRBJ1-5,.,TRBV6-2/TRBV6-3,CASRIDRYSNQPQHF,TGTGCCAGCAGAATAGACAGGTATAGCAATCAGCCCCAGCATTTT
few,TRBJ2-5,.,TRBV6-5,CASSYDFRDQETQYF,TGTGCCAGCAGTTATGATTTCCGGGACCAAGAGACCCAGTACTTC
.,TRBJ2-1,TRBD2,TRBV4-3,CARSEREGPEQFF,TGCGCCCGCAGCGAGCGGGAGGGCCCTGAGCAGTTCTTC
.,TRBJ2-3,TRBD1,TRBV2,CASIGQGYTDTQYF,TGTGCCAGCATCGGACAGGGATACACAGATACGCAGTATTTT
few,TRBJ2-1,TRBD1,TRBV7-9,CASSPGQSLYNEQFF,TGTGCCAGCAGCCCGGGACAGTCGCTCTACAATGAGCAGTTCTTC
.,TRBJ2-3,.,TRBV27,CASSSADRYTDTQYF,TGTGCCAGCAGTTCCGCCGACAGGTACACAGATACGCAGTATTTT
many,TRBJ2-2,.,TRBV29-1,CSVSGHTGELFF,TGCAGCGTTTCCGGTCACACCGGGGAGCTGTTTTTT
.,TRBJ2-2,.,TRBV2,CASSRAANTGELFF,TGTGCCAGCAGTCGGGCAGCGAACACCGGGGAGCTGTTTTTT
.,TRBJ2-2,.,TRBV5-4,CASSIGDLGSGANPGELFF,TGTGCCAGCAGCATCGGGGATCTGGGATCAGGGGCCAACCCCGGGGAGCTGTTTTTT
.,TRBJ2-1,.,TRBV7-6,CASSSGLSSYNERFF,TGTGCCAGCAGCTCGGGGCTTAGCTCCTACAATGAGCGGTTCTTC
few,TRBJ2-2,TRBD2,TRBV4-2,CASSQEIAGGWTGELFF,TGTGCCAGCAGCCAAGAGATAGCGGGAGGCTGGACCGGGGAGCTGTTTTTT
.,TRBJ2-1,TRBD2,TRBV29-1,CSVPPSGRAVSVHEQFF,TGCAGCGTTCCCCCCAGCGGGAGGGCCGTTTCCGTTCATGAGCAGTTCTTC
few,TRBJ2-7,.,TRBV28,CASSFGDTTGDEQYF,TGTGCCAGCAGTTTTGGGGACACCACCGGGGACGAGCAGTACTTC
.,TRBJ2-7,.,TRBV4-3,CASSQVGVPSYEQYF,TGCGCCAGCAGCCAAGTGGGGGTACCCTCGTACGAGCAGTACTTC
few,TRBJ1-1,TRBD1,TRBV6-1,CASSEWAGGQYTEAFF,TGTGCCAGCAGTGAATGGGCAGGGGGTCAGTACACTGAAGCTTTCTTT
.,TRBJ2-3,.,TRBV13,CASSTTGLRQDMQYF,TGTGCCAGCAGCACCACGGGCCTCCGCCAAGATATGCAGTATTTT
many,TRBJ2-3,.,TRBV9,CASSAPHSAFLTDTQYF,TGTGCCAGCAGCGCGCCACACAGTGCCTTTCTCACAGATACGCAGTATTTT
few,TRBJ2-5,.,TRBV7-2,CASSLDRNQETQYF,TGTGCCAGCAGCTTAGACAGAAACCAAGAGACCCAGTACTTC
.,TRBJ1-1,TRBD1,TRBV7-9,CASSQGQGSFTEAFF,TGTGCCAGCAGCCAGGGACAGGGGAGTTTCACTGAAGCTTTCTTT
.,TRBJ2-4,.,TRBV6-2/TRBV6-3,CASRDRLAKNIQYF,TGTGCCAGCAGGGATAGGCTAGCCAAAAACATTCAGTACTTC
.,TRBJ2-5,TRBD1,TRBV28,CASSFGTALETQDF,TGTGCCAGCAGTTTCGGGACAGCCCTAGAGACCCAGGACTTC
.,TRBJ2-3,.,TRBV18,CASSLPAPESTDTQYF,TGTGCCAGCTCACTTCCGGCGCCTGAGAGCACAGATACGCAGTATTTT
.,TRBJ2-3,.,TRBV19,CASCRMGRTETQYF,TGTGCCAGTTGTAGGATGGGCCGCACAGAAACGCAGTATTTT
.,TRBJ1-5,.,TRBV28,CASSLGMPMGNQPQHF,TGTGCCAGCAGCCTGGGGATGCCAATGGGCAATCAGCCCCAGCATTTT
few,TRBJ2-2,.,TRBV9,CASSVKTSTPGHRELFF,TGTGCCAGCAGCGTTAAAACCTCTACTCCGGGACACCGGGAGCTGTTTTTT
.,TRBJ2-7,.,TRBV10-3,CAISNPEKGSYEQYF,TGTGCCATCAGCAACCCAGAGAAGGGGTCCTACGAGCAGTACTTC
few,TRBJ1-2,.,TRBV9,CASTELPEGNYGYTF,TGTGCCAGCACCGAGTTGCCAGAGGGGAACTATGGCTACACCTTC
.,TRBJ2-7,.,TRBV4-1,CASSQVLAYEQYF,TGCGCCAGCAGCCAAGTCTTAGCCTACGAGCAGTACTTC
many,TRBJ1-5,TRBD1,TRBV28,CASSLFGQGKQPQHF,TGTGCCAGCAGTTTATTCGGACAGGGGAAACAGCCCCAGCATTTT
few,TRBJ2-1,.,TRBV29-1,CSVEDAYFNEQFF,TGCAGCGTTGAAGATGCCTACTTCAATGAGCAGTTCTTC
.,TRBJ2-1,TRBD2,TRBV28,CACSPNLAESYNEQFF,TGTGCCTGCAGTCCAAACCTAGCGGAATCCTACAATGAGCAGTTCTTC
few,TRBJ2-2,.,TRBV12-3/TRBV12-4,CASSWQGGGELFF,TGTGCCAGCAGTTGGCAGGGGGGCGGGGAGCTGTTTTTT